This TCR beta chain was sequenced in a study of vaccination and CD4 T cells after COVID-19. At the level of the study: Two Hispanic individuals were among six male and four female convalescent patients. Every participant was given two doses of BNT162b2 or mRNA-1273 vaccine.

Sequencing of the DNA from cultured CD4+ T cells was carried out with the Oncomine TCR Beta short-read assay. Genomic DNA extraction was carried out from cultured CD4+ T cells. TCRdb re-called the PCR reads through MiXCR, storing one row per CDR3 protein. The sample includes about 11,000 distinct CDR3 sequences, roughly 45% seen only once; the top ten take 6% to 8%. Deletions cut 7 bases from V and 4 bases from J, with 12 bases between. This CDR3 spans 13 amino acids. Germline CDR1 is MNHEY and CDR2 is SMNVEV (reference sequence). Treatment here: approximately 11-day PBMC culture with coronavirus spike peptide pools or control peptides (ViraFEST assay). Each well received a few million PBMCs, cultured with about 9.1 IU/ml IL-2 and around 9.8 ug/ml peptide pools. As for this clonotype: The antigen is undetermined.

The sequencing sample was made of CD4+ T cells from blood, cultured in vitro. The clonotype comes from a human donor who had recovered from COVID-19. The chain has TRBV27 and TRBJ2-3; D is possibly TRBD1 or TRBD2 (6 bases each). CDR3 loop: CASMKGGADTQYF. CDR3 DNA sequence: TGTGCCAGCATGAAGGGGGGCGCAGATACGCAGTATTTT.